The 5 T cell receptor beta chains presented below share a single source sample, sequenced in a study of blood T cell repertoires in COVID-19. Generated by immunoSEQ multiplex PCR, the TCRdb table keeps only in-frame clones and is missing some. The table has tens of thousands of clones, around 79% seen once; the top ten hold 25% to 40%. The specimen sequenced was peripheral blood. Source of these receptors: a human donor in a cohort sampled during active COVID-19.

The chain recombines TRBV6-1 with TRBJ2-7; no clear D. In germline, CDR1 is MNHNS, CDR2 SASEGT. Trimming left V 3 bases short and J 6 bases short, with 15 bases between. The CDR3 is 14 residues long. CDR3 bases: TGTGCCAGCAGTGACCAGGCAGGCCTGGCCGAGCAGTACTTC. Translation: CASSDQAGLAEQYF.

This rearrangement joins TRBV7-8 to TRBJ1-2; 9 nucleotides align to TRBD1. Germline V CDR1 and CDR2: SGHVS, FQNEAQ. This CDR3 spans 14 amino acids. V lost 5 bases and J lost 5; bases outside the gene matches: 6. The chain's CDR3 is CASSPTDRGYGYTF. The DNA of the CDR3 is TGTGCCAGCAGCCCGACCGACAGGGGGTATGGCTACACCTTC. Variable domain in full (rest from reference TRBV7-8 and TRBJ1-2): GAGVSQSPRYKVAKRGQDVALRCDPISGHVSLFWYQQALGQGPEFLTYFQNEAQLDKSGLPSDRFFAERPEGSVSTLKIQRTQQEDSAVYLCASSPTDRGYGYTFGSGTRLTVV.

The chain couples TRBV2 to TRBJ2-2; possible D gene TRBD1, 6 bases. This CDR3 contains 17 residues. CDR1 and CDR2 (germline): SNHLY, FYNNEI. V lost 4 bases and J lost 0, with 15 bases in between. Written as DNA, the CDR3 is TGTGCCAGCAGTGTTCGACCGGGACACCCGAACACCGGGGAGCTGTTTTTT. Translating gives CASSVRPGHPNTGELFF. Together with reference TRBV2 and TRBJ2-2, the CDR3 gives the full variable domain: EPEVTQTPSHQVTQMGQEVILRCVPISNHLYFYWYRQILGQKVEFLVSFYNNEISEKSEIFDDQFSVERPDGSNFTLKIRSTKLEDSAMYFCASSVRPGHPNTGELFFGEGSRLTVL.

This clone is a singleton in its sample. The gene calls are TRBV7-2 and TRBJ2-7; 8 bases map to TRBD1. Looked up from germline, CDR1 is SGHTA and CDR2 is FQGNSA. Trimming removed 3 bases from V and 4 bases from J; junction bases left unmatched: 5. The CDR3 extends over 14 amino acids. This chain's CDR3 is CASSLDRVGYEQYF. The CDR3 nucleotides are TGTGCCAGCAGCTTGGACAGGGTGGGTTACGAGCAGTACTTC.

This chain uses TRBV5-4 with TRBJ2-3; 10 bases fit TRBD2. From germline, CDR1 is SGHNT and CDR2 YYREEE (reference sequence). Trimming removed 5 bases from V and 0 bases from J; junction bases left unmatched: 3. The CDR3 sequence is 15 residues long. The CDR3 bases are TGTGCCAGCAGTCAACTAGCGGGGAGCACAGATACGCAGTATTTT. Translated: CASSQLAGSTDTQYF.